These 22 T cell receptor beta chains share one sample of origin, sequenced in a study of T-cell reconstitution after alpha-beta-depleted transplantation in children. Unique molecular identifiers featured in how the TCRbeta library was prepared. TCRdb recomputed calls from the PCR reads with MiXCR, one row per CDR3 protein. The table lists 130,000 or so distinct CDR3 sequences, more than 9.5% of them singletons. The sequenced sample was PBMCs, mostly from graft donor cells, obtained 180 days after TCRalphabeta/CD19-depleted stem cell transplant. These TCRs come from a girl under two years old who had a stem cell transplant for combined immunodeficiency, so the T cells may come from the graft donor.

The rearrangement uses TRBV20-1 and TRBJ2-1; 11 bases map to TRBD2. V lost 1 base, J lost 7 bases, and 3 bases stayed unmatched. The CDR3 is 14 residues long. CDR1 and CDR2 (germline): DFQATT, SNEGSKA (reference sequence). CDR3 sequence reads: CSARGSGRVNEQFF. CDR3 coding DNA: TGCAGTGCTAGAGGTAGCGGGAGGGTGAATGAGCAGTTCTTC.

This rearrangement joins TRBV20-1 to TRBJ1-5, with unresolved D. This CDR3 contains 15 residues. Germline V lookup: CDR1 DFQATT, CDR2 SNEGSKA (reference sequence). With 2 bases removed from V and 5 bases from J, the gap between germline ends came to 16 bases. CDR3 in amino acids: CSARPSGGRDQPQHF. The CDR3 DNA reads TGCAGTGCTAGACCCAGCGGAGGTAGGGATCAGCCCCAGCATTTT.

This clonotype was counted a single time. The J gene is TRBJ2-3, the V gene TRBV10-3; 7 bases are a match to TRBD1. V shed 5 bases and J 1 base; nucleotides not matched to a gene: 6. This CDR3 region has 15 residues. Germline V lookup: CDR1 ENHRY, CDR2 SYGVKD. The CDR3 DNA reads TGTGCCATCAGTCCCAGGGGGTCTGGCACAGATACGCAGTATTTT. Residues: CAISPRGSGTDTQYF.

CDR3 sequence reads: CAISRFTGRANEQYF. CDR3 in DNA: TGTGCCATCAGTCGATTCACCGGCAGGGCCAACGAGCAGTACTTC. The chain has TRBV10-3 and TRBJ2-7, with D possibly being TRBD1 (5 bases). The CDR3 runs to 15 residues. Trimming removed 5 bases at V and 5 bases at J, with 19 bases between. Germline lookup yields CDR1 ENHRY and CDR2 SYGVKD.

The sample holds a few counts of this clonotype. The chain links TRBV29-1 to TRBJ1-2; no reliable D call. Germline CDR1 is SQVTM and CDR2 is ANQGSEA. Trimming cost V 0 bases and J 4 bases, with 12 bases left between them. CDR3 size: 14 residues. The CDR3 loop reads CSVEDLWRTYGYTF. The CDR3, as DNA: TGCAGCGTTGAAGATCTCTGGCGGACCTATGGCTACACCTTC.

This clonotype has a count of ten or more. This chain links TRBV4-3 with TRBJ1-2, with 7 bases that match TRBD1. From germline, CDR1 is LGHNA and CDR2 YSLEER. CDR3 length: 16 residues. Losses at the gene ends were 1 base for V and 4 bases for J; bases not matched to a gene: 9. CDR3 nucleotide sequence: TGCGCCAGCAGCCAAGTAGGGGGCGCAATGGGCTATGGCTACACCTTC. Its translation is CASSQVGGAMGYGYTF.

This clonotype was seen repeatedly, ten times or more. The genes are TRBV12-3 or TRBV12-4 and TRBJ2-7; tentative D call: TRBD2 (5 bases). The CDR3 runs to 15 residues. With 4 bases removed from V and 2 bases from J, the gap between germline ends came to 15 bases. CDR3 bases: TGTGCCAGCAGTTATACCGGAGGAACCCCCTACGAGCAGTACTTC. This encodes CASSYTGGTPYEQYF.

The rearrangement links TRBV27 to TRBJ2-5, with D possibly called TRBD1 or TRBD2 (5 bases each). Germline V gene data show CDR1 as MNHEY and CDR2 as SMNVEV (reference sequence). V was shortened by 2 bases and J by 5 bases, with 18 bases between the two germline ends. CDR3 length equals 16 residues. The CDR3 DNA follows: TGTGCCAGCAGTTTAGAGGGGCGAAGGGTTCAGGAGACCCAGTACTTC. This gives the protein CASSLEGRRVQETQYF.

This clonotype was counted only a few times. The chain recombines TRBV12-5 with TRBJ2-5; D not certain. Trimming took off 1 base at V and 7 bases at J, with 7 bases between the two ends. CDR1 is LGHNT and CDR2 is FRNRAP in the germline V gene. CDR3 length: 12 amino acids. As DNA, the CDR3 is TGTGCTAGTGGTTTGGATGTCCGGACCCAGTACTTC. Residues: CASGLDVRTQYF.

This clonotype was observed a few times. The rearrangement joins TRBV15 to TRBJ2-5; a possible D gene is TRBD2 (6 bases). The CDR3 is 11 residues long. CDR1 and CDR2 from the germline V gene are LNHNV and YYDKDF (reference sequence). Trimming left V 6 bases short and J 5 bases short, with 7 bases between. The CDR3 nucleotides read TGTGCCACCAGGGGACTGGAGACCCAGTACTTC. It translates to CATRGLETQYF.

This chain joins TRBV24-1 and TRBJ2-5, with TRBD2 matching 13 bases. V was clipped by 5 bases and J by 4 bases; unmatched bases: 9. Germline assignment: CDR1 KGHDR and CDR2 SFDVKD. The CDR3 has 17 residues. CDR3 region: CATSATSGGPSGETQYF. The CDR3, as DNA: TGTGCCACCAGTGCGACTAGCGGGGGGCCCTCGGGAGAGACCCAGTACTTC.

This clonotype has a handful of counts. The gene calls are TRBV5-1 and TRBJ2-3; D gene unclear. Germline V lookup: CDR1 SGHRS, CDR2 YFSETQ. V was trimmed by 2 bases and J by 6 bases, leaving 13 bases between them. This CDR3 is built from 14 residues. The CDR3 sequence is CASSFSNPQDTQYF. DNA for the CDR3: TGCGCCAGCAGCTTTAGCAACCCCCAGGATACGCAGTATTTT.

This clonotype has a handful of counts. The chain joins TRBV2 to TRBJ2-1; TRBD2 matches at 7 bases. The germline V gene encodes CDR1 SNHLY and CDR2 FYNNEI. Trimming removed 2 bases from V and 6 bases from J; junction bases left unmatched: 4. The CDR3 consists of 14 residues. The CDR3 sequence: CASSESGGSNEQFF. Here the CDR3 DNA reads TGTGCCAGCAGTGAATCGGGCGGGAGCAATGAGCAGTTCTTC.

This chain connects TRBV15 to TRBJ1-2, with a tentative D call TRBD1 (5 bases). In germline, CDR1 is LNHNV, CDR2 YYDKDF (reference sequence). This CDR3 has 15 residues. Trimming left V 5 bases short and J 2 bases short, with 15 bases between. As DNA, the CDR3 is TGTGCCACCAGCGAGAGCTGGGGGACCAACTATGGCTACACCTTC. Translating it yields CATSESWGTNYGYTF.

The rearrangement uses TRBV20-1 and TRBJ1-2; 8 positions match TRBD1. The CDR3 runs to 14 residues. Unmatched junction bases numbered 13, after V lost 6 bases and J lost 7 bases. CDR1 is DFQATT and CDR2 is SNEGSKA in the germline V gene (reference sequence). DNA for the CDR3: TGCAGTGCCCTATTCGAACAGGGGGAGGGTGGCTACACCTTC. Its translation is CSALFEQGEGGYTF.

This clonotype was seen more than once but under ten times. The J gene is TRBJ2-7, the V gene TRBV7-8; D is possibly TRBD2 (6 bases). The CDR3 totals 16 residues. Trimming stripped 8 bases from V and 5 bases from J, with 25 bases between. CDR1 SGHVS and CDR2 FQNEAQ come from the germline V gene. CDR3 sequence reads: CASLPARGLRPDEQYF. CDR3 sequence (DNA): TGTGCCAGCCTCCCCGCCCGGGGACTCCGGCCTGACGAGCAGTACTTC. The entire variable domain, with the rest obtained from reference TRBV7-8 and TRBJ2-7, is as follows: GAGVSQSPRYKVAKRGQDVALRCDPISGHVSLFWYQQALGQGPEFLTYFQNEAQLDKSGLPSDRFFAERPEGSVSTLKIQRTQQEDSAVYLCASLPARGLRPDEQYFGPGTRLTVT.

This clonotype was observed a single time. A much larger clonotype is one base distant, so this may be a read error. The chain recombines TRBV20-1 with TRBJ2-3; D tentatively fits TRBD1 or TRBD2 (5 bases each). The CDR3 runs 15 residues. V lost 5 bases and J lost 4, with 19 bases in between. Germline values: CDR1 DFQATT, CDR2 SNEGSKA (reference sequence). In DNA, the CDR3 is TGCAGTGCTTCCCTGGGGCGAGCGGTTCCAGATACGCAGTATTTT. This translates into CSASLGRAVPDTQYF.

This rearrangement joins TRBV5-1 to TRBJ1-4; 7 bases line up with TRBD1. The CDR3 totals 14 residues. CDR1 SGHRS and CDR2 YFSETQ come from the germline V gene. J lost 5 bases, V lost 5 bases, and 6 bases had no gene match. The CDR3 spells CASSRQGRNEKLFF. CDR3 nucleotide sequence: TGCGCCAGCAGTCGACAGGGCAGGAATGAAAAACTGTTTTTT.

The rearrangement uses TRBV20-1 and TRBJ1-4; D is possibly TRBD1 (5 bases). V lost 2 bases to trimming and J lost 7 bases, with 5 bases between them. CDR1 and CDR2 from the germline V gene are DFQATT and SNEGSKA (reference sequence). CDR3 length: 11 amino acids. CDR3 nucleotides: TGCAGTGCTAGAAGGGGTGAAAAACTGTTTTTT. It specifies CSARRGEKLFF.

This clonotype was detected only once. This rearrangement joins TRBV4-2 to TRBJ2-5; D gene uncertain. The CDR3 extends over 13 amino acids. The germline V gene encodes CDR1 LGHNA and CDR2 YNFKEQ. The germline V and J ends were trimmed by 8 bases and 7 bases, with 17 bases remaining between them. The CDR3 nucleotides read TGTGCCAGCGGGCCCGGGCTCCAATGGACCCAGTACTTC. Its protein is CASGPGLQWTQYF.

This sequence joins TRBV20-1 and TRBJ2-7; TRBD1 agrees at 7 bases. The germline gives CDR1 DFQATT, CDR2 SNEGSKA (reference sequence). V shed 3 bases, J shed 5 bases, and the junction held 4 bases outside the gene matches. CDR3 length equals 12 residues. The CDR3 DNA sequence: TGCAGTGCTAGCGGACAGGAGGACGAGCAGTACTTC. Protein sequence: CSASGQEDEQYF.

This chain uses TRBV7-2 with TRBJ2-5; TRBD2 agrees at 10 bases. Per the germline V gene, CDR1 is SGHTA and CDR2 is FQGNSA. Germline trimming cut 5 bases from V and 3 bases from J; bases unmatched to any gene: 24. The CDR3 sequence is 21 residues long. The CDR3 DNA sequence: TGTGCCAGCAGCCCGCACCGTCTAGCGGGAGATTGGGTAGGCCCAAAAGAGACCCAGTACTTC. Its translation: CASSPHRLAGDWVGPKETQYF.